These 27 T cell receptor beta chains originate from one sample sequenced in a study of human T cells and chemical hapten exposure. The sample's time point: healthy volunteer bleed at 2 weeks. Unfractionated whole blood yielded total RNA. MiXCR was run by TCRdb on the RACE reads, yielding one entry per CDR3 protein. The table has over 100,000 distinct CDR3 sequences, approximately 9.1% seen once; the top ten hold roughly 2%. The sequenced sample consisted of whole blood. The origin of the receptors is a male donor in good health. Some clones in this sample may be carry-over from other donors' samples.

This clonotype was seen more than once but under ten times. The rearrangement links TRBV29-1 to TRBJ1-1; D not resolved. The CDR3 runs 16 residues. V was trimmed by 3 bases and J by 0 bases, leaving 17 bases between them. Per germline, CDR1 SQVTM and CDR2 ANQGSEA. Here the CDR3 DNA reads TGCAGCGTTGAGACTCAACCGGCAGCTTTGAACACTGAAGCTTTCTTT. Encoded protein: CSVETQPAALNTEAFF.

This clonotype occurred a few times. V gene TRBV25-1 combines with J gene TRBJ2-4; 14 nucleotides agree with TRBD2. CDR1 and CDR2 (germline): MGHDK, SYGVNS. The V segment lost 3 bases and the J segment 8 bases; nucleotides outside the gene matches: 6. This CDR3 region has 16 residues. The CDR3 DNA is TGTGCCAGCAGTGATGGGACTAGCGGGAGTCGTGACATTCAGTACTTC. It codes for CASSDGTSGSRDIQYF.

This chain joins TRBV12-3 or TRBV12-4 and TRBJ2-1; 7 nucleotides agree with TRBD2. Unmatched junction bases numbered 8, after V lost 5 bases and J lost 4 bases. This CDR3 spans 15 amino acids. CDR3 residues: CASSLSGTVYNEQFF. CDR3 sequence (DNA): TGTGCCAGCAGTCTAAGCGGGACCGTTTACAATGAGCAGTTCTTC.

V is TRBV2 and J is TRBJ2-7; TRBD1 agrees at 8 bases. Germline-derived CDR1 and CDR2 are SNHLY and FYNNEI. The CDR3 runs 13 residues. Unmatched junction bases numbered 7, after V lost 8 bases and J lost 4 bases. This chain's CDR3 is CASRDRSRYEQYF. The CDR3 DNA reads as TGTGCCAGCCGGGACAGGAGTCGTTACGAGCAGTACTTC.

This clonotype was detected a few times. The J gene is TRBJ2-1, the V gene TRBV29-1, with 11 bases aligning to TRBD1. The CDR3 consists of 15 residues. Germline loops: CDR1 SQVTM, CDR2 ANQGSEA. Trimming at V came to 7 bases and at J to 5 bases, leaving 10 bases not matched to a gene. CDR3 in DNA: TGCAGCGGGTTAGCGGGACAGGGGGGAAACAATGAGCAGTTCTTC. It specifies CSGLAGQGGNNEQFF.

The rearrangement links TRBV27 to TRBJ2-5; D uncertain. Germline V gene data show CDR1 as MNHEY and CDR2 as SMNVEV (reference sequence). Between the trimmed V and J ends, which lost 0 bases and 4 bases, there was a span of 6 bases. This CDR3 has 13 amino acids. Here the CDR3 DNA reads TGTGCCAGCAGTTTATCAGGCGGAGAGACCCAGTACTTC. Translation: CASSLSGGETQYF.

This sequence joins TRBV4-2 and TRBJ1-3, with 7 positions matching TRBD1. The CDR3 consists of 15 residues. The V segment lost 0 bases and the J segment 4 bases; nucleotides outside the gene matches: 3. The germline V gene encodes CDR1 LGHNA and CDR2 YNFKEQ. The CDR3 DNA reads as TGTGCCAGCAGCCAAGATACAGGGGACGGAAACACCATATATTTT. Its protein product is CASSQDTGDGNTIYF.

This clonotype has just a few counts. The V and J genes are TRBV7-2 and TRBJ2-1; TRBD2 aligns across 9 bases. This CDR3 is built from 15 residues. The V and J ends lost 2 bases and 9 bases, in that order; junction bases with no gene match: 8. The germline CDR1 and CDR2 sequences are SGHTA and FQGNSA. CDR3 sequence: CASSLLGLAPSEQFF. CDR3 coding DNA: TGTGCCAGCAGCTTATTGGGACTAGCTCCCAGTGAGCAGTTCTTC.

This clonotype was counted only a few times. The chain links TRBV12-3 or TRBV12-4 to TRBJ1-4, with a tentative D call TRBD1 (6 bases). V was shortened by 5 bases and J by 2 bases, with 9 bases between the two germline ends. CDR3 length: 14 residues. The DNA for the CDR3 is TGTGCCAGCAGTGACAGGCGGACTAATGAAAAACTGTTTTTT. Translating it yields CASSDRRTNEKLFF.

The J gene is TRBJ1-1, the V gene TRBV29-1; a weak D match, TRBD1 (5 bases). The CDR3 has 14 amino acids. Germline values: CDR1 SQVTM, CDR2 ANQGSEA. The ends were cut back, 1 base at V and 5 bases at J, with 14 bases in the middle. The CDR3 DNA reads TGCAGCGTTGAAGGACAGCCTCCCGGGACTGAAGCTTTCTTT. As protein: CSVEGQPPGTEAFF. The variable domain in full, completed from reference TRBV29-1 and TRBJ1-1, reads SAVISQKPSRDICQRGTSLTIQCQVDSQVTMMFWYRQQPGQSLTLIATANQGSEATYESGFVIDKFPISRPNLTFSTLTVSNMSPEDSSIYLCSVEGQPPGTEAFFGQGTRLTVV.

V and J are TRBV20-1 and TRBJ2-5; either TRBD1 or TRBD2 may supply D (6 bases each). Germline CDR1 is DFQATT and CDR2 is SNEGSKA (reference sequence). CDR3 length: 15 amino acids. V lost 6 bases, J lost 2 bases, and 19 bases lay in between. Here the CDR3 DNA reads TGCAGTGCGGAGGGACCAGCAGGGGAACAAGAGACCCAGTACTTC. This encodes CSAEGPAGEQETQYF.

This clonotype was counted between two and nine times. The V and J genes are TRBV5-6 and TRBJ1-1; D call uncertain. V dropped 0 bases and J dropped 3 bases, with 6 bases sitting between them. The germline gives CDR1 SGHDT, CDR2 YYEEEE. The CDR3 runs 13 residues. DNA for the CDR3: TGTGCCAGCAGCTTGGCGAAGCACACTGAAGCTTTCTTT. Its protein product is CASSLAKHTEAFF.

In its sample, this clonotype was seen a few times. This chain joins TRBV12-3 or TRBV12-4 and TRBJ2-1; TRBD2 might be the D (5 bases). This CDR3 is built from 13 residues. Trimming pared 5 bases from V and 5 bases from J, leaving 10 bases between. The CDR3 loop reads CASSHRGDNEQFF. The CDR3, as DNA: TGTGCCAGCAGTCACCGGGGAGACAATGAGCAGTTCTTC.

This chain joins TRBV29-1 and TRBJ2-1; possibly TRBD2 for D (6 bases). CDR3 length equals 15 residues. CDR1 and CDR2 (germline): SQVTM, ANQGSEA. The germline V and J ends were trimmed by 6 bases and 9 bases, with 24 bases remaining between them. Here the CDR3 reads CSVTLRLVERGEQFF. The CDR3 nucleotides are TGCAGCGTGACCCTACGACTAGTAGAGCGCGGTGAGCAGTTCTTC.

This clonotype was detected a few times. J is TRBJ1-5 and V is TRBV4-1; no reliable D call. V dropped 0 bases and J dropped 3 bases, with 9 bases sitting between them. Germline CDR1 and CDR2: MGHRA and YSYEKL. The CDR3 totals 15 residues. The CDR3 DNA follows: TGCGCCAGCAGCCAAGATGAAAGGAACAATCAGCCCCAGCATTTT. This gives the protein CASSQDERNNQPQHF.

The chain carries TRBV20-1 and TRBJ1-2; D uncertain. Germline V CDR1 and CDR2: DFQATT, SNEGSKA (reference sequence). The CDR3 runs 13 residues. The V end lost 3 bases, the J end lost 5 bases, and 13 bases lay between the germline ends. CDR3 loop: CSARRETVYGYTF. The CDR3 bases are TGCAGTGCTAGGAGGGAAACGGTATATGGCTACACCTTC.

In this sample, this clonotype turned up many times. The CDR3 DNA is TGTGCCAGTAGTATTCAGGGTCGGGACATTCAGTACTTC. It yields the protein CASSIQGRDIQYF. The gene calls are TRBV19 and TRBJ2-4, with D possibly being TRBD1 (5 bases). Trimming pared 3 bases from V and 8 bases from J, leaving 11 bases between. The CDR3 is made up of 13 amino acids. Germline V CDR1 and CDR2: LNHDA, SQIVND (reference sequence).

The rearrangement joins TRBV15 to TRBJ2-7; D may be TRBD2 (6 bases). Between the trimmed V and J ends, which lost 1 base and 1 base, there was a span of 8 bases. The CDR3 has 14 amino acids. Looked up from germline, CDR1 is LNHNV and CDR2 is YYDKDF (reference sequence). In DNA, the CDR3 is TGTGCCACCAGCAGAGTGGAGGGGTCCTACGAGCAGTACTTC. It specifies CATSRVEGSYEQYF.

In its sample, this clonotype was seen a few times. The rearrangement joins TRBV12-3 or TRBV12-4 to TRBJ1-2, with 8 bases matching TRBD1. V dropped 5 bases and J dropped 4; count of bases not matched to a gene: 6. CDR3 size: 14 residues. This CDR3 reads CASSAGTGVYGYTF. In nucleotides, the CDR3 is TGTGCCAGCAGTGCCGGGACAGGAGTCTATGGCTACACCTTC.

This clonotype came up many times. This chain connects TRBV20-1 to TRBJ2-3, with TRBD1 identical over 7 bases. V was clipped by 6 bases and J by 0 bases; unmatched bases: 6. The CDR3 is 14 amino acids. In germline, CDR1 is DFQATT, CDR2 SNEGSKA (reference sequence). For the CDR3, the DNA is TGCAGTGCCTTATCAGGGGGTAGCACAGATACGCAGTATTTT. Protein sequence: CSALSGGSTDTQYF.

Note on this clonotype: This sequence may be a read error, since a much larger clone differs from it by one base. V is TRBV18 and J is TRBJ2-7, with D possibly being TRBD1 (6 bases). Germline V gene sequence: CDR1 KGHSH, CDR2 LQKENI. The CDR3 has 14 residues. As DNA, the CDR3 is TGTGCCAACTCACCTGGACAGAGCTCCTACGAGCAGTACTTC. Translated, it gives CANSPGQSSYEQYF.

This clonotype was seen more than once but under ten times. The rearrangement uses TRBV4-1 and TRBJ1-4; D unclear. The CDR3 spans 15 residues. V lost 0 bases, J lost 8 bases, and 13 bases lay in between. CDR1 and CDR2 from the germline V gene are MGHRA and YSYEKL. The CDR3 sequence: CASSQDPTEREKLFF. CDR3 DNA: TGCGCCAGCAGCCAAGATCCGACCGAGAGAGAAAAACTGTTTTTT.

This clonotype was seen a few times. The chain uses TRBV6-1 and TRBJ2-7; maybe TRBD1 (6 bases). The V gene lost 1 base and the J gene lost 6 bases, with 7 bases spanning the gap. The CDR3 extends over 12 amino acids. Germline CDR1 and CDR2: MNHNS and SASEGT. CDR3 DNA: TGTGCCAGCAGTGAAGGGGGGCTCGAGCAGTACTTC. The encoded protein is CASSEGGLEQYF.

This clonotype has just a few counts. J is TRBJ2-5 and V is TRBV7-9; the match to TRBD2 covers 14 bases. The V segment lost 4 bases and the J segment 3 bases; nucleotides outside the gene matches: 7. Germline assignment: CDR1 SEHNR and CDR2 FQNEAQ (reference sequence). CDR3 size: 17 residues. The CDR3 protein is CASSSPPGLAGEETQYF. For the CDR3, the DNA is TGTGCCAGCAGCTCCCCGCCGGGACTAGCGGGGGAAGAGACCCAGTACTTC.

V is TRBV20-1 and J is TRBJ2-1; 10 nucleotides match TRBD1. Germline CDR1 reads DFQATT; CDR2 reads SNEGSKA (reference sequence). The CDR3 extends over 14 amino acids. Germline trimming cut 0 bases from V and 6 bases from J; bases unmatched to any gene: 2. The CDR3 DNA reads TGCAGTGCTAGAGAACGGGACAGGGGCAATGAGCAGTTCTTC. It is translated as CSARERDRGNEQFF.

Ten or more counts support this clonotype. The chain joins TRBV20-1 to TRBJ1-1; tentative D call: TRBD1 (5 bases). The CDR3 has 14 residues. The V gene lost 1 base and the J gene lost 7 bases, with 16 bases spanning the gap. Germline CDR1 is DFQATT and CDR2 is SNEGSKA (reference sequence). The CDR3 loop is CSARGGRVGGEAFF. DNA for the CDR3: TGCAGTGCTAGAGGGGGAAGGGTTGGGGGTGAAGCTTTCTTT.

CDR3 in amino acids: CASSETSRLTDTQYF. CDR3 nucleotide sequence: TGTGCCAGCTCAGAGACTAGCCGACTCACAGATACGCAGTATTTT. V is TRBV18 and J is TRBJ2-3, with 7 bases that match TRBD2. V shed 5 bases and J 2 bases; nucleotides not matched to a gene: 7. CDR3 size: 15 residues. The germline V gene has CDR1 KGHSH and CDR2 LQKENI. Full variable domain (missing parts from reference TRBV18 and TRBJ2-3): NAGVMQNPRHLVRRRGQEARLRCSPMKGHSHVYWYRQLPEEGLKFMVYLQKENIIDESGMPKERFSAEFPKEGPSILRIQQVVRGDSAAYFCASSETSRLTDTQYFGPGTRLTVL.